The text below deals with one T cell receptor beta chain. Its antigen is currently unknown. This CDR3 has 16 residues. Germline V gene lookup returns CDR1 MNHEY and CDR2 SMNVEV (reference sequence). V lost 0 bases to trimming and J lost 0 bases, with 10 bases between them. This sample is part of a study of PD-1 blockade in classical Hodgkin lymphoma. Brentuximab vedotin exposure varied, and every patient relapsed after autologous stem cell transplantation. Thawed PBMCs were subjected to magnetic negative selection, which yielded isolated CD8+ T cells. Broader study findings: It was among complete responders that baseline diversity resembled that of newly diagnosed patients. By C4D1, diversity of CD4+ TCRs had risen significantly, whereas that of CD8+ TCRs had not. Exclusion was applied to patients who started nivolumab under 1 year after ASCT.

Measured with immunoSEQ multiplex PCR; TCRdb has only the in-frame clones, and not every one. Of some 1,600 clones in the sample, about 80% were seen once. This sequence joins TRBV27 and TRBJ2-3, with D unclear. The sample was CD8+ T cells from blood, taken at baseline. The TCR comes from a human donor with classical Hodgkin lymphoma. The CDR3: CASSLSKPWSTDTQYF. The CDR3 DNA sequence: TGTGCCAGCAGTTTATCGAAACCCTGGAGCACAGATACGCAGTATTTT.